This TCR beta chain comes out of a study of cytomegalovirus exposure and HLA in healthy donors. Turning to the study itself: Of the donors genotyped, some 400 in all, about 80% fell in the Caucasian-associated ancestry cluster. Study-level points and caveats: Available immune exposure information covered CMV serostatus only. V- and J-gene trimming of TCR beta was linked (in a later analysis) to a missense DCLRE1C variant.

Losses at the gene ends were 0 bases for V and 1 base for J; bases not matched to a gene: 11. The CDR3 has 18 residues. Germline lookup yields CDR1 LGHNA and CDR2 YSLEER. As regards this clone: Its antigen remains unknown.

Both 60 Vbeta primers and 13 Jbeta primers went into the PCR. TCRdb's copy holds only in-frame clones and misses some; the assay was immunoSEQ multiplex PCR. The sample consists of around 61,000 clones, 68% of them appearing once. Sample: PBMCs. The V gene is TRBV4-3, the J gene TRBJ1-2; 7 bases are a match to TRBD1. This TCR derives from a man in his forties in good health and CMV-seropositive. This chain's CDR3 is CASSQDVPGQDYNYGYTF. As DNA, the CDR3 is TGCGCCAGCAGCCAAGATGTACCCGGACAGGACTATAACTATGGCTACACCTTC.